This paragraph reports one T cell receptor (beta chain). The sample is drawn from a study of shared T cell receptors in the human thymus. Sequenced by immunoSEQ multiplex PCR; TCRdb stores in-frame clones only, minus some. This table has hundreds of thousands of clones, around 78% appearing once. The V gene end was trimmed by 1 base and the J gene end by 0 bases; junction bases not matched to a gene: 10. The CDR3 is 18 residues long. Germline V gene lookup returns CDR1 PRHDT and CDR2 FYEKMQ (reference sequence). These data are also associated with another study on human thymus T cells. That paper notes: Donors were healthy Finnish babies undergoing corrective operations for congenital heart defects. The study used thymus tissue resected during corrective heart surgery. Within thymic and blood repertoires, V and J gene usage appeared to be biased. Unrelated individuals reportedly shared highly overlapping thymic TCR repertoires.

The chain couples TRBV13 to TRBJ2-5, with 8 positions matching TRBD1. The sample comprised thymocytes. The sequence came from a boy younger than two with a congenital heart defect. The CDR3 here is CASSLVSRQGLYQETQYF. CDR3 nucleotide sequence: TGTGCCAGCAGCTTAGTGTCCCGACAGGGGCTGTACCAAGAGACCCAGTACTTC.